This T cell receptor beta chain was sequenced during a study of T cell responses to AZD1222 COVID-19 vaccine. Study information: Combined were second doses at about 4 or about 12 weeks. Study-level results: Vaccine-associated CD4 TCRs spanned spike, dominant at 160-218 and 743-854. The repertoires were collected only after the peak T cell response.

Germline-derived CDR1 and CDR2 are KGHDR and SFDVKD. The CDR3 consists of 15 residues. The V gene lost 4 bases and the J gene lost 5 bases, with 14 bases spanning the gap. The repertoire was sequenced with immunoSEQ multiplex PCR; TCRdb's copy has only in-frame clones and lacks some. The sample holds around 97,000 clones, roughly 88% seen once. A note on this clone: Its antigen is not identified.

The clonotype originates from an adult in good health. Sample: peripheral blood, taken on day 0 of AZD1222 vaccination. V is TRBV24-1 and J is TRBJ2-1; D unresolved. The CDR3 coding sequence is TGTGCCACCAGTGACTTCGTGAAAGAACACAATGAGCAGTTCTTC. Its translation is CATSDFVKEHNEQFF.